These 24 T cell receptor beta chains were all obtained from the same sample, sequenced in a study of molecular identifiers for immune sequencing clone quantification (dated by TCRdb to between 2017 and 2018). Library prep was done by PCR. Instrument on record: NextSeq 500. Using fastp trimming at Q25 and MiXCR clonotype assembly, TCRdb reanalyzed the public sequencing data and kept in-frame beta chains. A single entry per CDR3 protein holds the most common genes and DNA from its merged rows. This sample has some 680,000 distinct CDR3 sequences in its table, and 25% of those were observed once. The top ten clones comprise 0.7% to 0.95% of the sample. What was sequenced was naive CD8+ T cells from blood, with Jurkat cell RNA spiked in. Per the publication, the cell subset or site label means: FACS-sorted CD8+CD4-CCR7+CD45RA+ naive T cells. The source is a human donor in good health. Some libraries in this study had Jurkat cell RNA spiked in.

This clonotype was detected many times. This sequence joins TRBV5-6 and TRBJ1-1; a weak D match, TRBD1 (5 bases). Germline V gives CDR1 SGHDT, CDR2 YYEEEE. Trimming cost V 10 bases and J 5 bases, with 15 bases left between them. The length of the CDR3 is 12 residues. The CDR3 DNA reads as TGTGCCGGTGGACGGGGGAGTACTGAAGCTTTCTTT. Translation gives CAGGRGSTEAFF.

Ten or more counts support this clonotype. V and J are TRBV19 and TRBJ1-5; D gene ambiguous. V was cut by 6 bases and J by 1 base, with 19 bases left in between. Germline CDR1 LNHDA, CDR2 SQIVND (reference sequence). The CDR3 spans 17 residues. The CDR3 reads CASSNILSSGSNQPQHF. Written as DNA, the CDR3 is TGTGCCAGTAGCAACATCTTATCCTCTGGGAGCAATCAGCCCCAGCATTTT.

Only a few counts were recorded for this clonotype. V and J are TRBV5-1 and TRBJ1-4; D ambiguous. The CDR3 runs 15 residues. Trimming removed 0 bases at V and 4 bases at J, with 10 bases between. CDR1 and CDR2 (germline): SGHRS, YFSETQ. The CDR3, as DNA: TGCGCCAGCAGCTTGGAGAACAGAGTTAATGAAAAACTGTTTTTT. Translating gives CASSLENRVNEKLFF.

The genes are TRBV4-3 and TRBJ1-3, with D uncertain. The CDR3 is 16 residues long. CDR1 LGHNA and CDR2 YSLEER come from the germline V gene. Trimming stripped 0 bases from V and 0 bases from J, with 9 bases between. CDR3 nucleotides: TGCGCCAGCAGCCAAGATGGCATGAGCTCTGGAAACACCATATATTTT. Amino acids: CASSQDGMSSGNTIYF.

This clonotype was found many times. The chain has TRBV9 and TRBJ2-3; the match to TRBD2 covers 7 bases. The V segment lost 0 bases and the J segment 0 bases; nucleotides outside the gene matches: 10. CDR3 length: 18 residues. CDR1 is SGDLS and CDR2 is YYNGEE in the germline V gene. In nucleotides, the CDR3 is TGTGCCAGCAGCGTAGCGGGTCCCGGGACTACTAGCACAGATACGCAGTATTTT. Translation: CASSVAGPGTTSTDTQYF.

As regards this clonotype: Germline is not matched at one junction end, which may reflect a read error. The genes are TRBV12-3 or TRBV12-4 and TRBJ1-4; D not certain. This CDR3 is built from 14 residues. The CDR3 sequence is CASSLYGRTESLLF. The CDR3 coding sequence is TGTGCCAGCAGTTTGTACGGAAGAACTGAATCACTGTTATTT.

The rearrangement links TRBV13 to TRBJ2-7; perhaps TRBD2 as D (6 bases). CDR1 and CDR2 (germline): PRHDT, FYEKMQ (reference sequence). V lost 6 bases and J lost 2, with 14 bases in between. This CDR3 comprises 14 residues. The CDR3 DNA is TGTGCCAGCAGTTCGGGACTCACTACCTACGAGCAGTACTTC. Translating it yields CASSSGLTTYEQYF. Full variable domain (rest looked up from reference TRBV13 and TRBJ2-7): AAGVIQSPRHLIKEKRETATLKCYPIPRHDTVYWYQQGPGQDPQFLISFYEKMQSDKGSIPDRFSAQQFSDYHSELNMSSLELGDSALYFCASSSGLTTYEQYFGPGTRLTVT.

This clonotype was recorded at least ten times. The chain links TRBV2 to TRBJ2-5; possibly TRBD2 for D (5 bases). The CDR3 spans 16 residues. Germline lookup yields CDR1 SNHLY and CDR2 FYNNEI. Between the trimmed V and J ends, which lost 0 bases and 1 base, there was a span of 12 bases. CDR3 region: CASSEAGDYLQETQYF. DNA for the CDR3: TGTGCCAGCAGTGAAGCGGGTGACTATCTCCAAGAGACCCAGTACTTC. The full variable domain, with the rest looked up from reference TRBV2 and TRBJ2-5, is EPEVTQTPSHQVTQMGQEVILRCVPISNHLYFYWYRQILGQKVEFLVSFYNNEISEKSEIFDDQFSVERPDGSNFTLKIRSTKLEDSAMYFCASSEAGDYLQETQYFGPGTRLLVL.

This clonotype appeared many times. This chain links TRBV6-5 with TRBJ1-1; TRBD1 matches 7 bases. CDR3 length equals 15 residues. The germline CDR1 and CDR2 sequences are MNHEY and SVGAGI. V lost 0 bases to trimming and J lost 7 bases; unmatched junction nucleotides: 8. The CDR3 loop reads CASSYSRGGADEAFF. The CDR3, as DNA: TGTGCCAGCAGTTACTCGAGAGGGGGCGCAGATGAAGCTTTCTTT.

With respect to this clonotype: The junction differs from germline at one of its ends, possibly a read error. The chain recombines TRBV12-3 or TRBV12-4 with TRBJ2-5; possible D gene TRBD1, 5 bases. The CDR3 runs 14 residues. The CDR3 reads CASSLAVRVEAQYF. The CDR3 DNA is TGTGCCAGCAGTTTAGCGGTCAGGGTAGAGGCCCAGTACTTC.

V gene TRBV4-1 combines with J gene TRBJ2-6; 10 nucleotides line up with TRBD1. Germline assignment: CDR1 MGHRA and CDR2 YSYEKL. CDR3 length equals 21 residues. V lost 1 base and J lost 1; bases outside the gene matches: 13. This CDR3 reads CASSQGVRTGGKQSGANVLTF. The CDR3 coding sequence is TGCGCCAGCAGCCAAGGAGTTAGGACAGGGGGAAAACAGTCTGGGGCCAACGTCCTGACTTTC.

A word on this clonotype: Possible read error: a much larger clone is one base away. The rearrangement joins TRBV7-2 to TRBJ2-7; tentatively, D is TRBD1 or TRBD2 (5 bases each). Germline CDR1 reads SGHTA; CDR2 reads FQGNSA. The CDR3 runs to 13 residues. CDR3 DNA sequence: TGTGCCAGCGGCTTAGCTCTGGGGGACGAGCAGTACTTC. This codes for CASGLALGDEQYF.

This clonotype occurred many times. The gene calls are TRBV2 and TRBJ1-5, with a tentative D call TRBD1 (5 bases). The germline V gene has CDR1 SNHLY and CDR2 FYNNEI. The CDR3 runs to 18 residues. Trimming took off 2 bases at V and 3 bases at J, with 20 bases between the two ends. The CDR3 here is CASSERGPIRGNNQPQHF. The CDR3 bases are TGTGCCAGCAGTGAAAGGGGACCTATAAGGGGAAACAATCAGCCCCAGCATTTT.

This clonotype was picked up a small number of times. The chain combines TRBV5-8 with TRBJ2-1; D is perhaps TRBD2 (6 bases). V shed 3 bases and J shed 2 bases, with 12 bases lying between them. This CDR3 has 15 residues. CDR1 and CDR2 from the germline V gene are SGHTS and YDEGEE. DNA for the CDR3: TGTGCCAGCAGCTGGCGGGAAGGGGCCTACAATGAGCAGTTCTTC. Amino acid sequence: CASSWREGAYNEQFF.

Concerning this clonotype itself: No conserved phenylalanine or tryptophan is present at the end of the CDR3, so a read error is the likely explanation. This rearrangement joins TRBV5-1 to TRBJ2-6; D ambiguous. The CDR3 is 14 residues long. Trimming shortened V by 0 bases and J by 2 bases, and 3 bases separated the two germline ends. CDR1 and CDR2 from the germline V gene are SGHRS and YFSETQ. CDR3 in amino acids: CASSLVTGANVLTI. The CDR3 bases are TGCGCCAGCAGCTTGGTAACTGGGGCCAACGTCCTGACTATC.

This clonotype was observed a single time. The chain uses TRBV4-3 and TRBJ2-3; 10 bases align to TRBD2. Trimming cost V 0 bases and J 1 base; bases outside gene matches: 7. The length of the CDR3 is 18 residues. From germline, CDR1 is LGHNA and CDR2 YSLEER. The DNA for the CDR3 is TGCGCCAGCAGCCAAGAACTAGCGGGGACCTGGGGCACAGATACGCAGTATTTT. Amino acid sequence: CASSQELAGTWGTDTQYF.

This clonotype was detected only a few times. This rearrangement joins TRBV29-1 to TRBJ1-2, with D unclear. The CDR3 spans 16 residues. Between the trimmed V and J ends, which lost 0 bases and 3 bases, there was a span of 17 bases. CDR1 SQVTM and CDR2 ANQGSEA come from the germline V gene. CDR3 bases: TGCAGCGTTGAAGATCGGTTCGGCAGCCCTTACTATGGCTACACCTTC. Encoded protein: CSVEDRFGSPYYGYTF.

In its sample, this clonotype was seen many times. The genes are TRBV30 and TRBJ2-7, with D hard to call. This CDR3 spans 14 amino acids. The V gene's germline CDR1 is GTSNPN and CDR2 SVGIG (reference sequence). The V and J ends lost 0 bases and 5 bases respectively, with 14 bases between them. CDR3: CAWSVPALVDEQYF. The CDR3 DNA sequence: TGTGCCTGGAGTGTACCGGCCCTCGTGGACGAGCAGTACTTC.

Note on this clonotype: One end of the junction is discordant with germline, which a read error may explain. The chain combines TRBV27 with TRBJ2-1; D tentatively reads TRBD1 or TRBD2 (5 bases each). Germline CDR1 MNHEY, CDR2 SMNVEV (reference sequence). The CDR3 spans 13 residues. CDR3 DNA sequence: TGTGCCTGCAGTGGGGATTTGGGGGATGAGCAGTTCTTC. Its translation: CACSGDLGDEQFF.

J is TRBJ2-7 and V is TRBV7-9; TRBD1 might be the D (5 bases). Germline CDR1 SEHNR, CDR2 FQNEAQ (reference sequence). The CDR3 covers 15 residues. V was clipped by 7 bases and J by 2 bases, with 18 bases between them. CDR3: CASTRPGGAPYEQYF. The CDR3, as DNA: TGTGCCAGCACCCGCCCGGGTGGGGCGCCCTACGAGCAGTACTTC. Together with reference TRBV7-9 and TRBJ2-7, the CDR3 gives the full variable domain: DTGVSQNPRHKITKRGQNVTFRCDPISEHNRLYWYRQTLGQGPEFLTYFQNEAQLEKSRLLSDRFSAERPKGSFSTLEIQRTEQGDSAMYLCASTRPGGAPYEQYFGPGTRLTVT.

This clonotype was seen repeatedly, ten times or more. The V gene is TRBV5-1, the J gene TRBJ2-7, with D unclear. The germline V gene encodes CDR1 SGHRS and CDR2 YFSETQ. The CDR3 covers 15 residues. V was trimmed by 0 bases and J by 2 bases, leaving 12 bases between them. The CDR3 DNA follows: TGCGCCAGCAGCTTGGATAGTGGCAGAGCCTACGAGCAGTACTTC. This translates into CASSLDSGRAYEQYF.

V is TRBV20-1 and J is TRBJ2-7, with D possibly being TRBD1 (6 bases). V was trimmed by 3 bases and J by 3 bases, leaving 21 bases between them. This CDR3 is built from 16 residues. Germline V gene data show CDR1 as DFQATT and CDR2 as SNEGSKA (reference sequence). The CDR3 nucleotides are TGCAGTGCTAGTCCTATGGCCGGGACAACCAACTACGAGCAGTACTTC. It yields the protein CSASPMAGTTNYEQYF.

This clonotype was detected many times. CDR3 nucleotide sequence: TGTGCCAGCAGTTCAGGGGAAGGGAGCACAGATACGCAGTATTTT. It translates to CASSSGEGSTDTQYF. The chain joins TRBV28 to TRBJ2-3; possibly TRBD1 for D (6 bases). Germline V CDR1 and CDR2: MDHEN, SYDVKM. CDR3 length: 15 amino acids. V was clipped by 4 bases and J by 0 bases, with 11 bases between them.

About this clonotype: Since a much larger clone is just one base distant, this may be a read error. The chain uses TRBV7-9 and TRBJ1-1; 8 nucleotides align to TRBD1. This CDR3 is built from 15 residues. From germline, CDR1 is SEHNR and CDR2 FQNEAQ (reference sequence). With 8 bases clipped from V and 3 bases from J, the junction kept 11 bases outside the gene matches. CDR3 DNA sequence: TGTGCCAGCGGCTATACGGGACAGGAGGACACTGAAGCTTTCTTT. Amino acids: CASGYTGQEDTEAFF.